The 32 T cell receptor beta chains reported below all come from one sample, sequenced in a study of post-analysis software for immune sequencing data. Included in the TCR beta cDNA libraries were unique molecular identifiers. TCRdb used MiXCR to reprocess the PCR reads, holding one entry per CDR3 protein. The sample includes about 200,000 distinct CDR3 sequences, over 25% of them seen just once. Study observations and caveats: The study found TRBV5-6, TRBV5-1 and TRBV20-1 among several TRBV segments more frequent in patients than controls.

These receptors lack a known antigen. The source material was blood. The receptors were sampled from a girl aged 2 to 17 with multiple sclerosis.

This clonotype was counted once. V and J are TRBV7-9 and TRBJ1-1, with D possibly matching TRBD1 (6 bases). In germline, CDR1 is SEHNR, CDR2 FQNEAQ (reference sequence). The CDR3 consists of 15 residues. Trimming cost V 1 base and J 5 bases, with 14 bases left between them. For the CDR3, the DNA is TGTGCCAGCAGCTTAGGAAGGCCAGGGGAAACTGAAGCTTTCTTT. This codes for CASSLGRPGETEAFF.

This clonotype was detected a few times. V usage is TRBV18 and J usage is TRBJ1-1; 7 nucleotides match TRBD1. The J segment lost 4 bases and the V segment lost 2 bases, leaving 1 base of the junction unmatched. The CDR3 contains 13 residues. Germline CDR1 is KGHSH and CDR2 is LQKENI. CDR3 sequence reads: CASSPAGGTEAFF. The CDR3 nucleotides are TGTGCCAGCTCACCAGCAGGGGGCACTGAAGCTTTCTTT.

The chain links TRBV6-2 or TRBV6-3 to TRBJ2-7, with D possibly being TRBD2 (6 bases). The V end was cut by 8 bases, the J end by 3 bases, with 14 bases between. CDR3 size: 13 residues. In germline, CDR1 is MNHEY, CDR2 SVGEGT. As DNA, the CDR3 is TGTGCCAGCTGGGATAGCGGCCTCTACGAGCAGTACTTC. As protein: CASWDSGLYEQYF.

This clonotype was observed at least ten times. J is TRBJ2-5 and V is TRBV20-1, with 7 bases identical to TRBD1. Germline loops: CDR1 DFQATT, CDR2 SNEGSKA (reference sequence). The J segment lost 2 bases and the V segment lost 7 bases, leaving 10 bases of the junction unmatched. CDR3 length: 14 residues. As DNA, the CDR3 is TGCAGTGTACAGAACCCGACAGGGCAAGAGACCCAGTACTTC. Translating gives CSVQNPTGQETQYF.

A few counts support this clonotype. This chain uses TRBV5-1 with TRBJ1-2; D is uncertain. The CDR3 consists of 13 residues. Germline V gene sequence: CDR1 SGHRS, CDR2 YFSETQ. V was pared by 4 bases and J by 5 bases, with 12 bases between. CDR3 amino acids: CASSVAEGYGYTF. In nucleotides, the CDR3 is TGCGCCAGCAGCGTAGCCGAGGGATATGGCTACACCTTC.

The chain combines TRBV7-9 with TRBJ1-5, with unresolved D. V dropped 1 base and J dropped 6 bases, with 10 bases sitting between them. The CDR3 is made up of 14 amino acids. Germline V gene sequence: CDR1 SEHNR, CDR2 FQNEAQ (reference sequence). The CDR3 bases are TGTGCCAGCAGCTTAGGTCCTGGAACTCAGCCCCAGCATTTT. It encodes CASSLGPGTQPQHF.

This clonotype was counted many times. CDR3 nucleotide sequence: TGTGCCAGCAGCTTAATAGCAGCGGGTGACAATGAGCAGTTCTTC. Its translation: CASSLIAAGDNEQFF. The chain carries TRBV7-9 and TRBJ2-1, with D possibly matching TRBD2 (6 bases). Germline loops: CDR1 SEHNR, CDR2 FQNEAQ (reference sequence). The CDR3 has 15 amino acids. V lost 2 bases and J lost 5, with 13 bases in between.

This clonotype showed up just a few times. A read error may account for a junction end that differs from germline. The chain recombines TRBV4-1 with TRBJ2-3; 11 bases match TRBD2. The CDR3 totals 18 residues. Per germline, CDR1 MGHRA and CDR2 YSYEKL. CDR3 loop: CAGSQGLLAGARTDTQYF. In nucleotides, the CDR3 is TGCGCCGGCAGCCAAGGACTACTAGCGGGGGCTCGCACAGATACGCAGTATTTT.

This clonotype has a handful of counts. The V call is TRBV5-1, the J call TRBJ1-1; 9 bases line up with TRBD1. CDR1 is SGHRS, CDR2 YFSETQ, per germline. There are 13 residues in the CDR3. J gave up 4 bases and V 5 bases, and 3 bases lay outside the gene matches. CDR3 amino acids: CASRRGQGTEAFF. In nucleotides, the CDR3 is TGCGCCAGCAGACGGGGACAGGGCACTGAAGCTTTCTTT.

This chain's CDR3 is CASSLVDSGRYEQYF. CDR3 nucleotides: TGTGCCAGCAGCTTAGTCGACAGCGGGCGTTACGAGCAGTACTTC. The chain has TRBV7-2 and TRBJ2-7; tentative D call: TRBD2 (6 bases). V gave up 1 base and J gave up 4 bases, with 14 bases separating them. The CDR3 loop spans 15 amino acids. Germline CDR1 reads SGHTA; CDR2 reads FQGNSA.

This clonotype was counted a few times. The chain links TRBV19 to TRBJ1-1; D is uncertain. Germline CDR1 reads LNHDA; CDR2 reads SQIVND (reference sequence). Trimming took off 5 bases at V and 0 bases at J, with 10 bases between the two ends. This CDR3 is 14 amino acids long. The CDR3, as DNA: TGTGCCAGTAGTCTAAATGGGCTGAACACTGAAGCTTTCTTT. Translating gives CASSLNGLNTEAFF.

This rearrangement joins TRBV5-1 to TRBJ2-5; TRBD1 agrees at 11 bases. Germline assignment: CDR1 SGHRS and CDR2 YFSETQ. The CDR3 totals 15 residues. Losses at the gene ends were 4 bases for V and 4 bases for J; bases not matched to a gene: 6. The CDR3 DNA sequence: TGCGCCAGCAGCCCGGACAGGGGGCGGAGAGAGACCCAGTACTTC. Its translation: CASSPDRGRRETQYF.

This CDR3 reads CATSPGGLYEQFF. CDR3 in DNA: TGTGCCACCAGCCCAGGGGGGCTCTACGAGCAGTTCTTC. V usage is TRBV15 and J usage is TRBJ2-1; perhaps TRBD1 as D (7 bases). V lost 5 bases and J 10 bases, leaving 15 bases between the germline ends. The CDR3 runs to 13 residues. Germline lookup yields CDR1 LNHNV and CDR2 YYDKDF (reference sequence).

This CDR3 reads CASSLATGERGQPQHF. The CDR3 DNA reads TGTGCCAGCAGCTTAGCTACAGGAGAAAGGGGTCAGCCCCAGCATTTT. The chain joins TRBV7-9 to TRBJ1-5; D perhaps matches TRBD1 (5 bases). The CDR3 sequence is 16 residues long. CDR1 is SEHNR, CDR2 FQNEAQ, per germline (reference sequence). The V gene lost 0 bases and the J gene lost 6 bases, with 15 bases spanning the gap.

This clonotype was seen ten or more times. The rearrangement uses TRBV20-1 and TRBJ2-5, with D tentatively TRBD1 (6 bases). The V end lost 6 bases, the J end lost 5 bases, and 19 bases lay between the germline ends. This CDR3 comprises 14 residues. Germline CDR1 is DFQATT and CDR2 is SNEGSKA (reference sequence). In DNA, the CDR3 is TGCAGTGCCGGAGGAGTACCAACAGGGGAGACCCAGTACTTC. This translates into CSAGGVPTGETQYF.

The chain employs TRBV20-1 and TRBJ1-5; D gene unclear. This CDR3 is built from 14 residues. Germline loops: CDR1 DFQATT, CDR2 SNEGSKA (reference sequence). V was cut by 1 base and J by 0 bases, with 7 bases left in between. CDR3 protein: CSARAGDSNQPQHF. The CDR3 DNA is TGCAGTGCTAGAGCAGGAGATAGCAATCAGCCCCAGCATTTT.

The genes are TRBV12-3 or TRBV12-4 and TRBJ2-7; D not certain. There are 13 residues in the CDR3. V was clipped by 1 base and J by 3 bases, with 7 bases between them. The CDR3 region has the DNA TGTGCCAGCAGTTTAGGTATGGGCTACGAGCAGTACTTC. The encoded protein is CASSLGMGYEQYF.

This clonotype was seen more than once but under ten times. A much more abundant neighbour one base away suggests this may be a read error. This chain connects TRBV12-3 or TRBV12-4 to TRBJ2-1, with D perhaps matching TRBD2 (5 bases). The J call is uncertain, as TRBJ2-7 better fits the DNA end. The CDR3 totals 13 residues. The DNA of the CDR3 is TGTGCCAGCAGTTTATCCTCCGGGAATGAGCAGTACTTC. Its protein product is CASSLSSGNEQYF.

The sample holds many counts of this clonotype. CDR3 residues: CATSRDYSYEQYF. The CDR3 nucleotides read TGTGCCACCTCCCGAGACTACTCCTACGAGCAGTACTTC. The chain is built from TRBV15 and TRBJ2-7; D is possibly TRBD2 (5 bases). Trimming removed 8 bases from V and 0 bases from J, with 11 bases in between. The CDR3 is made up of 13 amino acids. Germline CDR1 is LNHNV and CDR2 is YYDKDF (reference sequence).

This clonotype was picked up many times. The chain uses TRBV5-1 and TRBJ1-2, with D possibly TRBD1 on 5 matching bases. Between the trimmed V and J ends, which lost 7 bases and 6 bases, there was a span of 16 bases. The germline CDR1 and CDR2 sequences are SGHRS and YFSETQ. This CDR3 spans 13 amino acids. As DNA, the CDR3 is TGCGCCAGCGGGGCCGGAGGGGACGATGGCTACACCTTC. Amino acid sequence: CASGAGGDDGYTF.

Concerning this clonotype itself: A read error is possible here, since a much larger clone lies one base away. The gene calls are TRBV5-1 and TRBJ1-1; TRBD1 might be the D (5 bases). V lost 4 bases and J 2 bases, leaving 15 bases between the germline ends. CDR3 length: 15 residues. Looked up from germline, CDR1 is SGHRS and CDR2 is YFSETQ. The CDR3 DNA reads as TGCGCCAGCAGCCCGTCGGGACGGAGCAACACTGAAGCTTTCTTT. Protein sequence: CASSPSGRSNTEAFF.

The V call is TRBV28, the J call TRBJ2-5; 10 nucleotides line up with TRBD2. Germline-derived CDR1 and CDR2 are MDHEN and SYDVKM. This CDR3 spans 15 amino acids. The V segment lost 5 bases and the J segment 11 bases; nucleotides outside the gene matches: 14. CDR3 DNA sequence: TGTGCCAGCAGTCCAGGGACTAGCGACTACAATGAGCAGTACTTC. This gives the protein CASSPGTSDYNEQYF.

The chain recombines TRBV5-1 with TRBJ1-1; D may be TRBD1 (5 bases). V was clipped by 2 bases and J by 1 base, with 21 bases between them. This CDR3 spans 18 amino acids. Germline-derived CDR1 and CDR2 are SGHRS and YFSETQ. CDR3: CASSFYASPGSGNTEAFF. The CDR3 DNA sequence: TGCGCCAGCAGCTTCTACGCCTCTCCAGGGTCAGGGAACACTGAAGCTTTCTTT.

This chain joins TRBV18 and TRBJ2-1; D is possibly TRBD2 (6 bases). The DNA end is more similar to TRBJ2-7, so the J call may be wrong. Germline V gene lookup returns CDR1 KGHSH and CDR2 LQKENI. CDR3 size: 14 residues. The CDR3 DNA follows: TGTGCCAGCTCACCGTCCGGGGGTGAAAATGAGCAGTACTTC. Protein product: CASSPSGGENEQYF.

The chain is built from TRBV20-1 and TRBJ2-7; TRBD2 matches at 9 bases. CDR1 and CDR2 from the germline V gene are DFQATT and SNEGSKA (reference sequence). V shed 0 bases, J shed 4 bases, and the junction held 7 bases outside the gene matches. The CDR3 runs to 15 residues. CDR3 sequence: CSAREGGRARYEQYF. Written as DNA, the CDR3 is TGCAGTGCTAGAGAGGGCGGGAGGGCCAGGTACGAGCAGTACTTC.

CDR3 residues: CASSWASENTEAFF. The CDR3 region has the DNA TGCGCCAGCAGCTGGGCCAGTGAGAACACTGAAGCTTTCTTT. V gene TRBV5-1 combines with J gene TRBJ1-1; D unclear. This CDR3 has 14 residues. V lost 3 bases and J 1 base, leaving 10 bases between the germline ends. Germline loops: CDR1 SGHRS, CDR2 YFSETQ. Looking up the rest from reference TRBV5-1 and TRBJ1-1 gives the full variable domain: KAGVTQTPRYLIKTRGQQVTLSCSPISGHRSVSWYQQTPGQGLQFLFEYFSETQRNKGNFPGRFSGRQFSNSRSEMNVSTLELGDSALYLCASSWASENTEAFFGQGTRLTVV.

V usage is TRBV20-1 and J usage is TRBJ2-4; D might be TRBD1 or TRBD2, each matching 6 bases. The last part of the DNA fits TRBJ2-7 better; the J call may be wrong. The CDR3 covers 14 residues. Germline CDR1 reads DFQATT; CDR2 reads SNEGSKA (reference sequence). CDR3 region: CSAMRGGGSGEQYF. CDR3 bases: TGCAGTGCAATGAGAGGAGGGGGGTCCGGCGAGCAGTACTTC.

The rearrangement joins TRBV7-9 to TRBJ1-1, with a possible D match to TRBD1 (5 bases). The V end lost 7 bases, the J end lost 10 bases, and 19 bases lay between the germline ends. Per germline, CDR1 SEHNR and CDR2 FQNEAQ (reference sequence). The CDR3 loop spans 13 amino acids. This CDR3 reads CASTTFEGYRAFF. Here the CDR3 DNA reads TGTGCCAGCACGACCTTCGAGGGGTATCGAGCTTTCTTT.

This chain uses TRBV20-1 with TRBJ2-1; TRBD2 agrees at 8 bases. J lost 7 bases, V lost 7 bases, and 6 bases had no gene match. CDR1 and CDR2 from the germline V gene are DFQATT and SNEGSKA (reference sequence). CDR3 length: 12 residues. CDR3: CSEAGEGNEQFF. The CDR3 DNA sequence: TGCAGTGAAGCGGGAGAGGGTAATGAGCAGTTCTTC.

In the case of this clonotype: This may stem from a read error, because a much larger clone lies one nucleotide away. This rearrangement joins TRBV7-6 to TRBJ2-7; possibly TRBD2 for D (5 bases). The germline gives CDR1 SGHVS, CDR2 FNYEAQ. The CDR3 contains 13 residues. The CDR3 here is CDSSFGDRYEQYF. CDR3 nucleotides: TGTGACAGCAGCTTCGGGGATAGGTACGAGCAGTACTTC.

The rearrangement uses TRBV20-1 and TRBJ1-4; 9 nucleotides agree with TRBD1. The CDR3 spans 15 residues. Germline CDR1 and CDR2: DFQATT and SNEGSKA (reference sequence). Germline trimming cut 7 bases from V and 8 bases from J; bases unmatched to any gene: 14. The CDR3 region has the DNA TGCAGTGGGTCCCCCCCGGGACAGGGATGGGAAAAACTGTTTTTT. Amino acids: CSGSPPGQGWEKLFF.

The chain uses TRBV7-2 and TRBJ2-7; D ambiguous. CDR1 SGHTA and CDR2 FQGNSA come from the germline V gene. This CDR3 contains 15 residues. V was cut by 3 bases and J by 1 base, with 13 bases left in between. CDR3 nucleotide sequence: TGTGCCAGCAGCTTCCTCAAAGCGACTTCCTACGAGCAGTACTTC. Its protein is CASSFLKATSYEQYF.